The present entry profiles one TCR beta chain with its context. Profiling relied on immunoSEQ multiplex PCR, and the TCRdb table lists in-frame clones only, not all of them. The sample shows about 45,000 clones, less than 95% of them seen only once. These data come from a study of control samples from healthy donors and cancer patients. The material sequenced was PBMCs. The TCR sequence derives from a woman aged 40 to 49 with head and neck cancer.

In DNA, the CDR3 is TGTGCCAGCAGTGAAAGGCCAGCAGATAATTCACCCCTCCACTTT. Translating it yields CASSERPADNSPLHF. The chain couples TRBV6-1 to TRBJ1-6; the D is unclear. V lost 2 bases to trimming and J lost 5 bases, with 10 bases between them. CDR3 length equals 15 residues. Germline CDR1 MNHNS, CDR2 SASEGT.